The rows below give T cell receptor beta chains drawn from one sample of a study of blood T cell repertoires in COVID-19. Some clones are missing from TCRdb's copy, which holds only in-frame ones; the method was immunoSEQ multiplex PCR. The sample consists of 20,000 to 30,000 clones, 80% to 95% of them appearing once. The sample comprised peripheral blood. Source of these receptors: a human donor in a cohort sampled during active COVID-19. CDR3s include the opening cysteine and the closing phenylalanine or tryptophan. The order of the fields is V gene, J gene, CDR3 protein.

V gene: TRBV29-1; J gene: TRBJ1-1; CDR3 protein: CSVHPRDRTEAFF
V gene: TRBV7-3; J gene: TRBJ1-2; CDR3 protein: CASGTPTGNGYTF
V gene: TRBV5-1; J gene: TRBJ2-1; CDR3 protein: CASKGTGIYNEQFF
V gene: TRBV23-1; J gene: TRBJ2-5; CDR3 protein: CTQRGQVPNQETQYF
V gene: TRBV5-1; J gene: TRBJ2-6; CDR3 protein: CASSLQVSPGANVLTF
V gene: TRBV2; J gene: TRBJ2-7; CDR3 protein: CASSVLSGFASYEQYF
V gene: TRBV14; J gene: TRBJ2-7; CDR3 protein: CASSQGQGTTYEQYF
V gene: TRBV23-1; J gene: TRBJ1-2; CDR3 protein: CASSQSEDRAKSDYGYTF
V gene: TRBV6-2/TRBV6-3; J gene: TRBJ1-5; CDR3 protein: CASSLTGNQPQHF
V gene: TRBV18; J gene: TRBJ1-2; CDR3 protein: CASSPRSGANYGYTF
V gene: TRBV18; J gene: TRBJ2-7; CDR3 protein: CASSPLSTGIIYEQYF
V gene: TRBV28; J gene: TRBJ2-3; CDR3 protein: CASTSQGAPTDTQYF
V gene: TRBV18; J gene: TRBJ2-1; CDR3 protein: CASSPGGIKNEQFF
V gene: TRBV6-2/TRBV6-3; J gene: TRBJ2-3; CDR3 protein: CASSYSLGDTQYF
V gene: TRBV6-1; J gene: TRBJ1-2; CDR3 protein: CASSEAWGTGNFYGYTF
V gene: TRBV28; J gene: TRBJ1-1; CDR3 protein: CASSFQGTSNTEAFF
V gene: TRBV28; J gene: TRBJ2-4; CDR3 protein: CASSSGLARHIQYF
V gene: TRBV5-5; J gene: TRBJ1-5; CDR3 protein: CASSRAGGNQPQHF
V gene: TRBV3-1/TRBV3-2; J gene: TRBJ2-3; CDR3 protein: CASSPLGGAYTDTQYF
V gene: TRBV7-9; J gene: TRBJ1-1; CDR3 protein: CASSLGAGTEAFF
V gene: TRBV28; J gene: TRBJ1-2; CDR3 protein: CASSPPTGWDYGYTF
V gene: TRBV14; J gene: TRBJ1-6; CDR3 protein: CASSQDQEGWNSPLHF
V gene: TRBV2; J gene: TRBJ1-4; CDR3 protein: CASSRPGGGDEKLFF
V gene: TRBV5-1; J gene: TRBJ2-7; CDR3 protein: CASSLGQGNHEQYF
V gene: TRBV4-1; J gene: TRBJ2-5; CDR3 protein: CASSQEDRSGETQYF
V gene: TRBV5-4; J gene: TRBJ2-1; CDR3 protein: CASSPDRDNEQFF
V gene: TRBV6-4; J gene: TRBJ1-1; CDR3 protein: CANFLTPPGPEEEEAFF
V gene: TRBV5-1; J gene: TRBJ1-4; CDR3 protein: CASSLGGEGEKLFF
V gene: TRBV19; J gene: TRBJ1-5; CDR3 protein: CASSQYSNQPQHF
V gene: TRBV6-4; J gene: TRBJ1-6; CDR3 protein: CATSREAYNSPLHF
V gene: TRBV28; J gene: TRBJ2-1; CDR3 protein: CASLDRVVTNEQFF
V gene: TRBV18; J gene: TRBJ2-1; CDR3 protein: CASSLDLAAGNEQFF
V gene: TRBV5-1; J gene: TRBJ2-7; CDR3 protein: CASSLTDGHYEQYF
V gene: TRBV4-1; J gene: TRBJ2-5; CDR3 protein: CASSPTTSGGKETQYF
V gene: TRBV14; J gene: TRBJ2-2; CDR3 protein: CASSPLGGGSGELFF
V gene: TRBV14; J gene: TRBJ1-1; CDR3 protein: CASSQAGTEAFF
V gene: TRBV7-2; J gene: TRBJ1-5; CDR3 protein: CASSPPQGQPQHF
V gene: TRBV11-2; J gene: TRBJ2-3; CDR3 protein: CASSFPFRLAGRADTQYF
V gene: TRBV5-1; J gene: TRBJ1-2; CDR3 protein: CASSLAASSFNGYTF
V gene: TRBV18; J gene: TRBJ2-2; CDR3 protein: CASSPWREAGELFF
V gene: TRBV2; J gene: TRBJ1-5; CDR3 protein: CASSSDRSGNQPQHF
V gene: TRBV7-9; J gene: TRBJ2-3; CDR3 protein: CASARDTTDTQYF
V gene: TRBV5-4; J gene: TRBJ2-7; CDR3 protein: CASSSNRDRAYEQYF
V gene: TRBV7-9; J gene: TRBJ1-2; CDR3 protein: CASSSGQNYGYTF
V gene: TRBV7-9; J gene: TRBJ1-2; CDR3 protein: CASSSGQGARGYTF
V gene: TRBV7-9; J gene: TRBJ2-7; CDR3 protein: CASTLQGPYEQYF
V gene: TRBV12-3/TRBV12-4; J gene: TRBJ1-4; CDR3 protein: CASRGYGSEKLFF
V gene: TRBV5-1; J gene: TRBJ2-7; CDR3 protein: CASVGQGREQYF
V gene: TRBV6-4; J gene: TRBJ2-3; CDR3 protein: CASGTGHTDTQYF
V gene: TRBV3-1/TRBV3-2; J gene: TRBJ1-5; CDR3 protein: CASSPSRLQPQHF
V gene: TRBV5-1; J gene: TRBJ2-3; CDR3 protein: CASSLALRGPGTDTQYF
V gene: TRBV27; J gene: TRBJ2-5; CDR3 protein: CASQTSGGEETQYF
V gene: TRBV7-2; J gene: TRBJ1-2; CDR3 protein: CASSLAWAITF
V gene: TRBV29-1; J gene: TRBJ1-5; CDR3 protein: CSVELPGGGQPQHF
V gene: TRBV6-6; J gene: TRBJ1-4; CDR3 protein: CASSSQGNEKLFF
V gene: TRBV5-1; J gene: TRBJ1-6; CDR3 protein: CASSLGGTSYNSPLHF
V gene: TRBV12-5; J gene: TRBJ1-1; CDR3 protein: CASGAPGQGVGYTEAFF
V gene: TRBV5-1; J gene: TRBJ2-5; CDR3 protein: CASSAGGGQARETQYF
V gene: TRBV11-3; J gene: TRBJ2-1; CDR3 protein: CASSLGVNEQFF
V gene: TRBV9; J gene: TRBJ2-3; CDR3 protein: CASSALSSGRFRTDTQYF